Described below is a single T cell receptor beta chain sequence and its context. This entry comes from a study of blood T cells in healthy people across ages. Then a second PCR, running roughly 7 to 11 cycles, was carried out with a sample-barcoded 5' primer and a J-beta primer mix. Any given sample supplied a minimum of 2.5 million CDR3-containing paired-end reads. TCRdb re-called the 5' RACE reads through MiXCR, storing one row per CDR3 protein. Of about a million distinct CDR3 sequences detected, around two fifths appear once; the ten largest clones hold 13%. The CDR3 length is 13 residues. CDR1 and CDR2 from the germline V gene are DFQATT and SNEGSKA (reference sequence). V was pared by 1 base and J by 0 bases, with 3 bases between.

The source of this sequence is a man between 18 and 35 years old in good health. The chain recombines TRBV20-1 with TRBJ1-4; D is ambiguous. Sequenced sample: blood. In DNA, the CDR3 is TGCAGTGCTAGAGCAGCAACTAATGAAAAACTGTTTTTT. This encodes CSARAATNEKLFF.